These T cell receptor beta chains were read from a single sample in a study of graft-versus-host responses after intestinal transplantation. Sequencing used immunoSEQ multiplex PCR; TCRdb keeps in-frame clones, though not all of them. The table records 20,000 to 25,000 clones, 33% of them present only once. The sequences come from alloreactive CD8+ T cells from a mixed lymphocyte reaction culture, collected before intestinal transplant. The receptors stem from a human patient who received an intestinal transplant. CDR3s include the opening cysteine and the closing phenylalanine or tryptophan. The D gene is left open where the match is weak. Rows give clone size only sometimes, using once, few, many, or a class for an expanded clone.

CASSLDRYEQFF TGTGCCAGCAGCTTAGATCGGTATGAGCAGTTCTTC TRBJ2-1 NA NA TRBV11-3
CASSQREWHTGELFF TGTGCCAGCAGCCAGCGGGAGTGGCACACCGGGGAGCTGTTTTTT TRBJ2-2 TRBD2 NA TRBV5-4
CASSSRDRAYEQYF TGTGCCAGCAGCTCCCGGGACAGGGCCTACGAGCAGTACTTC TRBJ2-7 TRBD1 once TRBV7-9
CASSPGTGSYEQYF TGTGCCAGTAGCCCCGGGACAGGGTCGTACGAGCAGTACTTC TRBJ2-7 TRBD1 medium-sized TRBV19
CASSPGLVWEETQYF TGTGCCAGTAGTCCGGGGCTAGTGTGGGAAGAGACCCAGTACTTC TRBJ2-5 NA once TRBV19
CASSEAPPPQWRSGGYTF TGTGCCAGCAGTGAAGCGCCTCCCCCCCAGTGGCGCTCGGGGGGCTACACCTTC TRBJ1-2 NA NA TRBV6-1
CASSLNLGSPLHF TGTGCCAGCAGCTTGAATTTGGGTTCACCCCTCCACTTT TRBJ1-6 NA NA TRBV5-6
CASSFAGETYEQYF TGCGCCAGCAGCTTTGCGGGAGAAACCTACGAGCAGTACTTC TRBJ2-7 TRBD2 medium-sized TRBV5-1
CASSLASDGYTF TGCGCCAGCAGCTTGGCGTCAGATGGCTACACCTTC TRBJ1-2 NA NA TRBV5-1
CASSSSASRRAYEQYF TGTGCCAGCAGCTCCTCCGCTAGCAGGCGGGCCTACGAGCAGTACTTC TRBJ2-7 NA medium-sized TRBV7-2
CASSPGGGSEQFF TGTGCCAGCAGCCCCGGAGGAGGAAGTGAGCAGTTCTTC TRBJ2-1 NA once TRBV5-4
CASSLEESAYGYTF TGTGCCAGCAGCTTGGAGGAGTCCGCCTATGGCTACACCTTC TRBJ1-2 NA few TRBV5-4
CASSSAGGRISGELFF TGTGCCAGCAGTTCCGCCGGGGGGAGGATCAGCGGGGAGCTGTTTTTT TRBJ2-2 TRBD2 medium-sized TRBV27
CTSSQGYSGRYYEQYF TGCACCAGCAGCCAAGGATATAGCGGGAGGTATTACGAGCAGTACTTC TRBJ2-7 NA medium-sized TRBV1
CASSSGQGDQPQHF TGTGCCAGCAGCTCCGGACAGGGGGATCAGCCCCAGCATTTT TRBJ1-5 TRBD1 medium-sized TRBV7-6
CASSQQVGYEQYF TGCGCCAGCAGCCAGCAGGTGGGATACGAGCAGTACTTC TRBJ2-7 NA NA TRBV4-3
CASRIGGSYNEQFF TGTGCCAGCAGGATCGGGGGATCCTACAATGAGCAGTTCTTC TRBJ2-1 NA NA TRBV6-1
CSVPFGGTSNTEAFF TGCAGCGTCCCCTTTGGGGGTACCTCGAACACTGAAGCTTTCTTT TRBJ1-1 NA NA TRBV29-1
CASGGRGFYEQYF TGTGCCAGCGGAGGTCGAGGGTTCTACGAGCAGTACTTC TRBJ2-7 NA NA TRBV14
CASSQVRTGYEQYF TGCGCCAGCAGCCAAGTCCGCACAGGGTACGAGCAGTACTTC TRBJ2-7 NA NA TRBV4-1
CASSYLAGSTDTQYF TGTGCCAGCAGTTATCTAGCGGGCAGCACAGATACGCAGTATTTT TRBJ2-3 TRBD2 NA TRBV6-5
CASSLVRGMNTEAFF TGTGCCAGCAGCTTGGTCAGGGGTATGAACACTGAAGCTTTCTTT TRBJ1-1 NA NA TRBV5-6
CASSLLNEQFF TGTGCCAGCAGTCTCTTGAATGAGCAGTTCTTC TRBJ2-1 NA few TRBV5-6
CASSATSGNTIYF TGTGCCAGCAGCGCCACCTCTGGAAACACCATATATTTT TRBJ1-3 NA NA TRBV9
CASSQFSANTEAFF TGCGCCAGCAGCCAATTCTCCGCGAACACTGAAGCTTTCTTT TRBJ1-1 NA NA TRBV4-1
CASSDEIAGGTGVSYEQYF TGTGCCAGCAGTGACGAAATAGCGGGAGGTACTGGAGTATCCTACGAGCAGTACTTC TRBJ2-7 TRBD2 NA TRBV6-1
CASSREDRAGISYEQYF TGCGCCAGCAGTCGGGAGGACAGGGCCGGAATAAGCTACGAGCAGTACTTC TRBJ2-7 NA NA TRBV4-1
CASSLDSEGTQYF TGTGCCAGCAGCTTGGACTCGGAGGGGACCCAGTACTTC TRBJ2-5 NA NA TRBV11-2
CASSDVARSDQPQHF TGTGCCAGCAGTGATGTAGCCAGGTCGGATCAGCCCCAGCATTTT TRBJ1-5 NA few TRBV2